A selection of T cell receptor beta chains follows, all from one sample in a study of blood T cell repertoires in COVID-19. Profiling relied on immunoSEQ multiplex PCR, and the TCRdb table lists in-frame clones only, not all of them. The table records under 300,000 clones, 85% of them present only once. Sequences were obtained from peripheral blood. These TCRs come from a human donor in a cohort sampled during active COVID-19. The CDR3 runs from the conserved cysteine through the conserved F or W. A D gene is named only where the DNA matches it firmly. Clone size is stated in some rows and not others, as once, few, many or a class when expanded.

>NA|NA|TRBV6-6|TRBJ1-5
CASSYSQGTNQPQHF
TGTGCCAGCAGTTATAGTCAGGGGACAAATCAGCCCCAGCATTTT
>once|NA|TRBV10-2|TRBJ1-1
CASSVARTSTEAFF
TGCGCCAGCAGTGTCGCCAGAACCAGCACTGAAGCTTTCTTT
>few|TRBD1|TRBV5-1|TRBJ1-6
CASSEGQGALSPLHF
TGCGCCAGCTCTGAGGGACAGGGGGCTCTGTCACCCCTCCACTTT
>NA|TRBD2|TRBV9|TRBJ2-1
CASSNYSGSPYNEQFF
TGTGCCAGCAGCAATTACAGCGGGAGTCCCTACAATGAGCAGTTCTTC
>NA|NA|TRBV18|TRBJ1-2
CASSPGGGPPYTF
TGTGCCAGCTCACCAGGCGGGGGCCCACCCTACACCTTC
>NA|NA|TRBV7-9|TRBJ2-5
CASSPQGLGQETQYF
TGTGCCAGCAGCCCACAGGGTCTAGGCCAAGAGACCCAGTACTTC
>NA|NA|TRBV14|TRBJ1-1
CASSLRRDTEAFF
TGTGCCAGCAGCCTCAGACGGGACACTGAAGCTTTCTTT
>NA|TRBD1|TRBV2|TRBJ1-5
CASSDPGGSGYQPQHF
TGTGCCAGCAGTGATCCAGGGGGGAGTGGGTATCAGCCCCAGCATTTT
>NA|TRBD2|TRBV6-5|TRBJ2-7
CASRFSGVGYEQYF
TGTGCCAGCAGGTTTAGCGGGGTCGGATACGAGCAGTACTTC
>few|TRBD1|TRBV4-1|TRBJ1-6
CASSQQNRGSSYNSPLHF
TGCGCCAGCAGCCAACAAAACAGGGGGAGCTCCTATAATTCACCCCTCCACTTT
>NA|NA|TRBV3-1/TRBV3-2|TRBJ1-2
CASSQFQNYGYTF
TGTGCCAGCAGCCAATTCCAGAACTATGGCTACACCTTC
>NA|NA|TRBV20-1|TRBJ2-7
CSGGQNYEQYF
TGCAGTGGCGGACAGAACTACGAGCAGTACTTC
>NA|TRBD2|TRBV29-1|TRBJ2-3
CSVEKTGTSGTDTQYF
TGCAGCGTTGAAAAGACGGGGACTAGCGGGACAGATACGCAGTATTTT
>NA|NA|TRBV5-1|TRBJ1-6
CASSYLNSPLHF
TGCGCCAGCAGCTATTTAAATTCACCCCTCCACTTT
>NA|TRBD2|TRBV19|TRBJ2-2
CACKQGGGTGELFF
TGTGCCTGTAAACAGGGCGGGGGGACCGGGGAGCTGTTTTTT
>NA|NA|TRBV7-2|TRBJ2-7
CASSLASGGGISYEQYF
TGTGCCAGCAGCTTAGCCTCGGGTGGCGGAATTTCGTACGAGCAGTACTTC
>NA|TRBD2|TRBV13|TRBJ2-1
CASSTRTSGRSFKFF
TGTGCCAGCAGCACCAGGACTAGCGGGAGGTCGTTTAAGTTCTTC
>NA|TRBD2|TRBV19|TRBJ2-5
CASSEESVRGAQYF
TGTGCCAGTAGTGAAGAGAGCGTCCGGGGGGCCCAGTACTTC
>NA|NA|TRBV6-4|TRBJ2-3
CASSDYGGASTDTQYF
TGTGCCAGCAGTGACTACGGTGGGGCGAGCACAGATACGCAGTATTTT
>NA|TRBD1|TRBV6-5|TRBJ2-1
CASRGQGAAGEQFF
TGTGCCAGCAGAGGACAGGGGGCGGCAGGTGAGCAGTTCTTC
>NA|NA|TRBV28|TRBJ2-7
CASSSTAGPASEQYF
TGTGCCAGCAGTTCCACAGCAGGCCCCGCTTCCGAGCAGTACTTC
>NA|NA|TRBV6-5|TRBJ2-7
CATLGDEQYF
TGTGCCACCTTAGGGGACGAGCAGTACTTC
>NA|NA|TRBV7-9|TRBJ2-3
CASSSRLSTDTQYF
TGTGCCAGCAGCTCACGACTTAGCACAGATACGCAGTATTTT
>NA|NA|TRBV6-2/TRBV6-3|TRBJ2-2
CASSRYGELFF
TGTGCCAGCAGTCGGTACGGGGAGCTGTTTTTT
>NA|NA|TRBV2|TRBJ2-2
CASSVARGSGELFF
TGTGCCAGCAGTGTGGCTAGGGGCTCCGGGGAGCTGTTTTTT
>NA|NA|TRBV4-1|TRBJ2-1
CASSQDRVGEQFF
TGCGCCAGCAGCCAAGACAGGGTAGGTGAGCAGTTCTTC
>NA|TRBD1|TRBV19|TRBJ1-1
CASSIVNGQGTEAFF
TGTGCCAGTAGTATAGTAAATGGACAGGGCACTGAAGCTTTCTTT
>NA|TRBD1|TRBV5-1|TRBJ2-2
CASSPMTGDTGELFF
TGCGCCAGCAGCCCCATGACAGGGGACACCGGGGAGCTGTTTTTT
>NA|TRBD2|TRBV3-1/TRBV3-2|TRBJ2-1
CASSSPTSGRINEQFF
TGTGCCAGCAGCTCACCGACTAGCGGGAGAATCAATGAGCAGTTCTTC
>NA|NA|TRBV30|TRBJ1-2
CAWSPGNGYTF
TGTGCCTGGAGTCCGGGGAATGGCTACACCTTC
>NA|NA|TRBV6-5|TRBJ1-1
CASSYSTRGTEAFF
TGTGCCAGCAGTTACTCGACAAGGGGCACTGAAGCTTTCTTT
>NA|TRBD1|TRBV9|TRBJ2-3
CASSVGGLGRSEDRGTDTQYF
TGTGCCAGCAGCGTAGGGGGTTTGGGCAGATCAGAGGACAGGGGTACAGATACGCAGTATTTT
>NA|TRBD2|TRBV2|TRBJ2-3
CASSPGTSGRADTQYF
TGCGCCAGCAGCCCCGGGACTAGCGGGAGAGCAGATACGCAGTATTTT
>few|TRBD1|TRBV3-1/TRBV3-2|TRBJ1-1
CASSQRDRNTEAFF
TGTGCCAGCAGCCAACGGGACAGGAACACTGAAGCTTTCTTT
>NA|TRBD1|TRBV19|TRBJ1-6
CATTRDRGSPLHF
TGTGCCACCACCAGGGACAGGGGTTCACCCCTCCACTTT